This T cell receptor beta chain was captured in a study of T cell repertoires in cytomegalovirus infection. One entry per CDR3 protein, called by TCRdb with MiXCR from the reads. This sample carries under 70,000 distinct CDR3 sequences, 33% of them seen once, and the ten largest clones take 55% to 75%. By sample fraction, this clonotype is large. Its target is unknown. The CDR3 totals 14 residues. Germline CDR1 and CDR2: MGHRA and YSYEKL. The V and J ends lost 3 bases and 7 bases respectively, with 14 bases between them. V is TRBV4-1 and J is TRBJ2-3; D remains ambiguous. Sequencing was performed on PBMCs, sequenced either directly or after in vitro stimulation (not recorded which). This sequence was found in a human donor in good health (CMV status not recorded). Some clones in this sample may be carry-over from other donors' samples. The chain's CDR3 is CASSQKEMGNTQYF. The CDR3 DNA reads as TGCGCCAGCAGCCAGAAAGAGATGGGGAATACGCAGTATTTT.